Below are 4 T cell receptor beta chains sequenced from a single sample in a study of cytotoxic CD8 clonotypes in ibrutinib-treated CLL. Clones were sequenced by immunoSEQ multiplex PCR, and TCRdb holds only the in-frame ones, with some missing. This sample has 200,000 to 250,000 clones, with 70% found just once. Sequences were derived from PBMCs, sampled after 24 months of ibrutinib treatment. The receptors here all came from a human donor with chronic lymphocytic leukemia.

The V gene is TRBV7-2, the J gene TRBJ2-4, with D hard to call. Germline CDR1 is SGHTA and CDR2 is FQGNSA. V lost 5 bases and J lost 3, with 5 bases in between. This CDR3 is 12 amino acids long. DNA for the CDR3: TGTGCCAGCAGCGCCTTCAAAAACATTCAGTACTTC. Its translation is CASSAFKNIQYF.

This clone was counted a few times. V is TRBV27 and J is TRBJ2-7, with a tentative D call TRBD1 (6 bases). Germline assignment: CDR1 MNHEY and CDR2 SMNVEV (reference sequence). The CDR3 has 13 residues. V lost 5 bases and J lost 6, with 14 bases in between. DNA for the CDR3: TGTGCCAGCAGTCTCAGACAGGTGGGCGAGCAGTACTTC. Its protein product is CASSLRQVGEQYF.

The J gene is TRBJ2-5, the V gene TRBV5-1; D not certain. The CDR3 has 13 residues. Between the trimmed V and J ends, which lost 2 bases and 5 bases, there was a span of 10 bases. Germline V gene lookup returns CDR1 SGHRS and CDR2 YFSETQ. The CDR3 here is CASSFGPTETQYF. The CDR3 coding sequence is TGCGCCAGCAGCTTCGGCCCAACGGAGACCCAGTACTTC.

V and J are TRBV7-9 and TRBJ2-7; possible D gene TRBD2, 7 bases. Germline V gives CDR1 SEHNR, CDR2 FQNEAQ (reference sequence). This CDR3 comprises 16 residues. V was clipped by 5 bases and J by 7 bases, with 24 bases between them. CDR3 DNA: TGTGCCAGCAGCCCCTCTGGGGGGGGCGCGTCGAGAGAGCAGTACTTC. Translating gives CASSPSGGGASREQYF.